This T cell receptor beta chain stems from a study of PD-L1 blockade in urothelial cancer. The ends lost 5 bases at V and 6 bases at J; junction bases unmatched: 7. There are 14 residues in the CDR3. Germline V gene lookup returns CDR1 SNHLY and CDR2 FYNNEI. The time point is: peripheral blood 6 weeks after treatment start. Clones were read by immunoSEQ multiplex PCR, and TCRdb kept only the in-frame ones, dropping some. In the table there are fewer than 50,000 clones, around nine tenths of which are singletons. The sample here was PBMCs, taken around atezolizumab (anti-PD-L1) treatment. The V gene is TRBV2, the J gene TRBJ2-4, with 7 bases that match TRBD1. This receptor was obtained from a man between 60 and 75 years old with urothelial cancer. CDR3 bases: TGTGCCAGCAGTTCCGGACAGGTCCCAAACATTCAGTACTTC. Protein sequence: CASSSGQVPNIQYF.